The 32 T cell receptor beta chains presented below share a single source sample, sequenced in a study of beta chain features in type 1 diabetes (dated by TCRdb to 2017 to 2018). Library generation was performed with the immunoSEQ multiplex PCR assay. The entire isolated RNA was reverse transcribed using the High Capacity cDNA Reverse Transcription Kit, and thus expressed TCRB transcripts were sequenced. The source is immuneACCESS, and TCRdb retained only in-frame sequences with V and J called. Part of the clones is not carried over; for the studies checked, unresolved V genes explain less than half of this, and the remainder is unexplained. Counted in this sample were more than 150,000 clones; around 10% of them appeared once. The top ten clones comprise about 2.1% of the sample. Sequenced material: central memory CD4+ T cells from blood. Receptors were obtained from a man in his late teens or twenties in good health.

This clone was picked up a small number of times. CDR3 loop: CASSSQGNLYGYTF. CDR3 in DNA: TGTGCCAGCAGTTCACAGGGAAATCTCTATGGCTACACCTTC. The chain couples TRBV28 to TRBJ1-2; D is perhaps TRBD1 (6 bases). This CDR3 has 14 amino acids. In germline, CDR1 is MDHEN, CDR2 SYDVKM. V was clipped by 4 bases and J by 4 bases, with 13 bases between them.

This clone was counted a few times. The chain combines TRBV7-8 with TRBJ1-1, with 10 nucleotides matching TRBD1. This CDR3 contains 16 residues. With V trimmed by 3 bases and J by 4 bases, 8 bases remained unmatched. Germline-derived CDR1 and CDR2 are SGHVS and FQNEAQ. Written as DNA, the CDR3 is TGTGCCAGCAGCTTGGGACAGGGGACGCTTGGCACTGAAGCTTTCTTT. Encoded protein: CASSLGQGTLGTEAFF.

V gene TRBV30 combines with J gene TRBJ1-6, with D perhaps TRBD1 (5 bases). Per the germline V gene, CDR1 is GTSNPN and CDR2 is SVGIG (reference sequence). The V and J ends lost 1 base and 11 bases respectively, with 18 bases between them. The CDR3 runs to 15 residues. CDR3 sequence: CAWSGGTWGVTPLHF. The CDR3, as DNA: TGTGCCTGGAGTGGTGGGACCTGGGGCGTCACACCCCTCCACTTT.

The rearrangement joins TRBV6-6 to TRBJ2-7; 13 bases fit TRBD2. This CDR3 is built from 15 residues. J lost 6 bases, V lost 6 bases, and 8 bases had no gene match. CDR1 and CDR2 from the germline V gene are MNHNY and SVGAGI (reference sequence). CDR3 amino acids: CASSQRLAGGGEQYF. The CDR3 nucleotides are TGTGCCAGCAGCCAGAGACTAGCGGGAGGAGGCGAGCAGTACTTC.

This chain uses TRBV7-3 with TRBJ1-5, with a tentative D call TRBD1 (6 bases). V lost 5 bases to trimming and J lost 5 bases, with 13 bases between them. Germline lookup yields CDR1 SGHTA and CDR2 FQGTGA. The CDR3 is 14 residues long. The CDR3 sequence is CASSPGDVHQPQHF. The CDR3 DNA is TGTGCCAGCAGCCCAGGGGATGTTCATCAGCCCCAGCATTTT.

This clone was picked up many times. The limits of the CDR3 on the DNA are not certain, so only TCRdb's listed CDR3 is given. This chain connects TRBV10-3 to TRBJ1-6; the table's D call, TRBD1, has no DNA check behind it. The germline V gene has CDR1 ENHRY and CDR2 SYGVKD. The CDR3 extends over 16 residues, inclusive of both ends. The CDR3 sequence: CAISSSGQVYNSPLHF.

The chain carries TRBV6-6 and TRBJ2-5, with TRBD1 identical over 7 bases. V trimming: 6 bases; J trimming: 0 bases; junction bases outside the gene matches: 4. Germline V gene sequence: CDR1 MNHNY, CDR2 SVGAGI (reference sequence). The CDR3 contains 14 residues. DNA of the CDR3: TGTGCCAGCAGCGGACAGGCAAACCAAGAGACCCAGTACTTC. Its protein product is CASSGQANQETQYF.

This clone was seen a handful of times. This rearrangement joins TRBV28 to TRBJ2-7, with TRBD2 matching over 9 bases. J lost 2 bases, V lost 2 bases, and 1 base had no gene match. This CDR3 is 14 amino acids long. Germline loops: CDR1 MDHEN, CDR2 SYDVKM. This CDR3 is CASSLAGGPYEQYF. The DNA of the CDR3 is TGTGCCAGCAGTTTAGCGGGAGGGCCCTACGAGCAGTACTTC. Using reference TRBV28 and TRBJ2-7 for the parts outside the CDR3, the full variable domain is DVKVTQSSRYLVKRTGEKVFLECVQDMDHENMFWYRQDPGLGLRLIYFSYDVKMKEKGDIPEGYSVSREKKERFSLILESASTNQTSMYLCASSLAGGPYEQYFGPGTRLTVT.

This clone occurred once. The J gene is TRBJ2-7, the V gene TRBV7-2; D is possibly TRBD1 (5 bases). CDR3 length: 14 amino acids. Deletions cut 3 bases from V and 2 bases from J, with 11 bases between. CDR1 SGHTA and CDR2 FQGNSA come from the germline V gene. CDR3 in amino acids: CASSFAVRAYEQYF. CDR3 DNA: TGTGCCAGCAGCTTTGCCGTCAGGGCCTACGAGCAGTACTTC.

The chain combines TRBV23-1 with TRBJ2-7, with 7 bases aligning to TRBD1. TRBV23-1 is sorted into the ORF group, with uncertain function. The ends lost 5 bases at V and 6 bases at J; junction bases unmatched: 10. This CDR3 contains 14 residues. DNA of the CDR3: TGCGCCAGCAGTACCGGGACAGACCCTCGCGAGCAGTACTTC. Residues: CASSTGTDPREQYF.

This clone was picked up a small number of times. The chain couples TRBV7-8 to TRBJ2-3; 12 positions match TRBD2. Trimming cost V 5 bases and J 1 base; bases outside gene matches: 4. The germline V gene has CDR1 SGHVS and CDR2 FQNEAQ. CDR3 size: 16 residues. Here the CDR3 DNA reads TGTGCCAGCAGCACGACTAGCGGGAGTGGCACAGATACGCAGTATTTT. This gives the protein CASSTTSGSGTDTQYF. Looking up the rest from reference TRBV7-8 and TRBJ2-3 gives the full variable domain: GAGVSQSPRYKVAKRGQDVALRCDPISGHVSLFWYQQALGQGPEFLTYFQNEAQLDKSGLPSDRFFAERPEGSVSTLKIQRTQQEDSAVYLCASSTTSGSGTDTQYFGPGTRLTVL.

The V call is TRBV10-3, the J call TRBJ2-1, with D unresolved. The germline gives CDR1 ENHRY, CDR2 SYGVKD. The CDR3 spans 16 residues. With 7 bases removed from V and 5 bases from J, the gap between germline ends came to 21 bases. Written as DNA, the CDR3 is TGTGCCATCAATAACGGGCCCGTCCCCCCGGACAATGAGCAGTTCTTC. As protein: CAINNGPVPPDNEQFF.

This clone appeared a few times. V and J are TRBV5-4 and TRBJ1-5; D is unclear. Deletions cut 2 bases from V and 9 bases from J, with 3 bases between. CDR3 size: 10 residues. CDR1 is SGHNT, CDR2 YYREEE, per germline (reference sequence). The CDR3 nucleotides read TGTGCCAGCAGCTTCTGGCCCCAGCATTTT. This sequence encodes CASSFWPQHF. Full variable domain (outside the CDR3, taken from reference TRBV5-4 and TRBJ1-5): ETGVTQSPTHLIKTRGQQVTLRCSSQSGHNTVSWYQQALGQGPQFIFQYYREEENGRGNFPPRFSGLQFPNYSSELNVNALELDDSALYLCASSFWPQHFGDGTRLSIL.

This chain uses TRBV5-4 with TRBJ2-5; D unresolved. This CDR3 comprises 15 residues. Trimming removed 0 bases at V and 3 bases at J, with 12 bases between. Germline V gene sequence: CDR1 SGHNT, CDR2 YYREEE (reference sequence). The CDR3 DNA follows: TGTGCCAGCAGCTTGGAATCCCGGCAGGAAGAGACCCAGTACTTC. Translation: CASSLESRQEETQYF.

This clone has only a few counts. This chain uses TRBV7-9 with TRBJ2-1; D possibly uses TRBD1 or TRBD2 (5 bases each). V was shortened by 7 bases and J by 8 bases, with 18 bases between the two germline ends. Per germline, CDR1 SEHNR and CDR2 FQNEAQ (reference sequence). This CDR3 spans 14 amino acids. The CDR3 nucleotides read TGTGCCAGCAATCCGGGACCAGCGTGGGATGAGCAGTTCTTC. This codes for CASNPGPAWDEQFF.

This chain uses TRBV11-3 with TRBJ2-7, with TRBD1 matching 11 bases. Trimming took 0 bases from V and 3 from J; bases not matched to a gene: 4. The CDR3 has 16 amino acids. Germline values: CDR1 SGHNT, CDR2 YENEEA. The CDR3 here is CASSLDYGTGGYEQYF. CDR3 nucleotide sequence: TGTGCCAGCAGCTTAGATTACGGGACAGGGGGCTACGAGCAGTACTTC.

The V call is TRBV7-9, the J call TRBJ1-1; D gene uncertain. V lost 5 bases, J lost 0 bases, and 7 bases lay in between. From germline, CDR1 is SEHNR and CDR2 FQNEAQ (reference sequence). The CDR3 extends over 13 amino acids. CDR3 in amino acids: CASSVSVNTEAFF. The CDR3 region has the DNA TGTGCCAGCAGCGTATCGGTGAACACTGAAGCTTTCTTT.

The chain employs TRBV28 and TRBJ2-7; D unclear. The germline V gene encodes CDR1 MDHEN and CDR2 SYDVKM. This CDR3 is 11 amino acids long. The V end was cut by 5 bases, the J end by 4 bases, with 6 bases between. In DNA form, the CDR3 reads TGTGCCAGCAGTAAGGAGTACGAGCAGTACTTC. Translation gives CASSKEYEQYF.

V gene TRBV5-8 combines with J gene TRBJ2-5; the D is unclear. Deletions cut 5 bases from V and 2 bases from J, with 4 bases between. There are 11 residues in the CDR3. CDR1 is SGHTS and CDR2 is YDEGEE in the germline V gene. CDR3 bases: TGTGCCAGCAGGCGTCAAGAGACCCAGTACTTC. Amino acid sequence: CASRRQETQYF.

J is TRBJ2-5 and V is TRBV27, with D perhaps TRBD2 (5 bases). V dropped 0 bases and J dropped 5 bases, with 13 bases sitting between them. This CDR3 region has 15 residues. In germline, CDR1 is MNHEY, CDR2 SMNVEV (reference sequence). The CDR3 DNA reads TGTGCCAGCAGTTTATCTAGGCTAGCCGGCGAGACCCAGTACTTC. Protein product: CASSLSRLAGETQYF.

The genes are TRBV7-9 and TRBJ2-5, with a possible D match to TRBD2 (6 bases). Deletions cut 2 bases from V and 4 bases from J, with 14 bases between. Germline assignment: CDR1 SEHNR and CDR2 FQNEAQ (reference sequence). The CDR3 has 15 residues. The CDR3 region has the DNA TGTGCCAGCAGCTTACTCGCGGGGACCGGAGAGACCCAGTACTTC. Protein sequence: CASSLLAGTGETQYF.

As to this clone: The junction departs from germline at one end; a sequencing error may be responsible. This chain connects TRBV4-3 to TRBJ2-7; D gene unclear. Per the germline V gene, CDR1 is LGHNA and CDR2 is YSLEER. The CDR3 totals 13 residues. CDR3 sequence: CASSQNRRQEQYF. The DNA of the CDR3 is TGCGCCAGCAGCCAAAACAGACGTCAGGAGCAATACTTC.

J is TRBJ2-7 and V is TRBV7-9; D is possibly TRBD2 (6 bases). This CDR3 contains 13 residues. V dropped 1 base and J dropped 6 bases, with 10 bases sitting between them. Per the germline V gene, CDR1 is SEHNR and CDR2 is FQNEAQ (reference sequence). CDR3 nucleotides: TGTGCCAGCAGCTTAGAGCGGGTTTCCGAGCAGTACTTC. Its translation: CASSLERVSEQYF.

This chain joins TRBV4-3 and TRBJ1-2; TRBD1 matches at 8 bases. V dropped 4 bases and J dropped 4; count of bases not matched to a gene: 8. The germline CDR1 and CDR2 sequences are LGHNA and YSLEER. The CDR3 has 15 amino acids. CDR3 region: CASSLETGALYGYTF. The CDR3 region has the DNA TGCGCCAGCAGCCTCGAGACAGGGGCCCTCTATGGCTACACCTTC.

In its sample, this clone was seen many times. The rearrangement links TRBV6-5 to TRBJ1-4; D is unresolved. The length of the CDR3 is 13 residues. The germline V gene has CDR1 MNHEY and CDR2 SVGAGI. V lost 0 bases and J 7 bases, leaving 6 bases between the germline ends. The CDR3 loop reads CASSYSIAEKLFF. DNA for the CDR3: TGTGCCAGCAGTTACTCGATCGCTGAAAAACTGTTTTTT.

As regards this clone: Different DNA sequences within this sample yield the same CDR3. This rearrangement joins TRBV5-1 to TRBJ2-3; possibly TRBD2 for D (6 bases). The CDR3 spans 14 residues. CDR1 is SGHRS and CDR2 is YFSETQ in the germline V gene. V lost 5 bases, J lost 0 bases, and 10 bases lay in between. CDR3 protein: CASSQSGSTDTQYF. DNA of the CDR3: TGCGCCAGCAGTCAAAGCGGGAGCACAGATACGCAGTATTTT.

The CDR3 coding sequence is TGTGCCAGCAGCAGCGGGGGCCACTACAATGAGCAGTTCTTC. It translates to CASSSGGHYNEQFF. The chain is built from TRBV11-2 and TRBJ2-1; 8 positions match TRBD2. The CDR3 is 14 residues long. With 5 bases clipped from V and 3 bases from J, the junction kept 3 bases outside the gene matches. CDR1 and CDR2 from the germline V gene are SGHAT and FQNNGV.

This clone was detected only a few times. The chain employs TRBV6-1 and TRBJ2-5; TRBD2 agrees at 12 bases. V was pared by 2 bases and J by 5 bases, with 3 bases of the junction left unmatched. The germline V gene encodes CDR1 MNHNS and CDR2 SASEGT. The CDR3 is 15 amino acids. The CDR3 region is CASSELGTSGETQYF. The CDR3 DNA reads TGTGCCAGCAGTGAACTTGGGACTAGCGGGGAGACCCAGTACTTC.

The chain recombines TRBV7-9 with TRBJ1-3; no firm D call. Trimming shortened V by 5 bases and J by 3 bases, and 8 bases separated the two germline ends. CDR3 length: 13 residues. CDR1 and CDR2 (germline): SEHNR, FQNEAQ (reference sequence). The CDR3 reads CASSPSNGNTIYF. The CDR3 DNA is TGTGCCAGCAGCCCCTCGAATGGAAACACCATATATTTT.

This clone was recorded a few times. V is TRBV11-1 and J is TRBJ1-1; D is unclear. Germline V CDR1 and CDR2: SGHAT, FQDESV (reference sequence). This CDR3 has 15 amino acids. Trimming left V 5 bases short and J 5 bases short, with 18 bases between. In DNA, the CDR3 is TGTGCCAGCAGCCAGGATCCTGGGCGGGGAACTGAAGCTTTCTTT. It encodes CASSQDPGRGTEAFF.

The V gene is TRBV18, the J gene TRBJ1-4; a weak D match, TRBD1 (5 bases). CDR1 is KGHSH, CDR2 LQKENI, per germline. The CDR3 has 15 residues. Trimming removed 0 bases at V and 7 bases at J, with 12 bases between. CDR3 bases: TGTGCCAGCTCACCACCTGGCGGCGGGGGTGAAAAACTGTTTTTT. This codes for CASSPPGGGGEKLFF.

This chain uses TRBV19 with TRBJ2-5; 8 nucleotides agree with TRBD2. Trimming took 4 bases from V and 7 from J; bases not matched to a gene: 5. CDR3 length: 13 residues. Germline-derived CDR1 and CDR2 are LNHDA and SQIVND (reference sequence). For the CDR3, the DNA is TGTGCCAGTAGTAAAGCGGGAGCTGCGACCCAGTACTTC. Translated, it gives CASSKAGAATQYF.